Listed here are 3 T cell receptor beta chains from one sample, sequenced in a study of OX40 agonist ivuxolimab in advanced cancers. Here immunoSEQ multiplex PCR was the method, and the copy in TCRdb shows in-frame clones only, minus some. In the table there are over 65,000 clones, 80% to 95% of which are singletons. Sequencing was performed on CD4+ or CD8+ T cells sorted from blood, taken in a trial of the OX40 agonist ivuxolimab. The origin of the receptors is an adult with an advanced solid tumor such as melanoma, head and neck, liver or kidney cancer.

The chain combines TRBV10-3 with TRBJ2-5; 12 nucleotides align to TRBD2. The end of the DNA aligns better with TRBJ2-7, so the J call may be wrong. Germline V gene lookup returns CDR1 ENHRY and CDR2 SYGVKD. CDR3 length equals 14 residues. The DNA for the CDR3 is TGTGCCACGCAGACTAGCGGGGGCTCTTACGAGCAGTACTTC. Protein: CATQTSGGSYEQYF.

This chain uses TRBV5-6 with TRBJ2-6; no definite D call. The CDR3 spans 15 residues. Germline CDR1 and CDR2: SGHDT and YYEEEE. V shed 3 bases and J shed 0 bases, with 7 bases lying between them. CDR3 coding DNA: TGTGCCAGCAGCTGGCAGAACTCTGGGGCCAACGTCCTGACTTTC. Translating gives CASSWQNSGANVLTF.

This chain uses TRBV6-1 with TRBJ2-7; 11 nucleotides line up with TRBD1. The germline CDR1 and CDR2 sequences are MNHNS and SASEGT. The CDR3 spans 14 residues. V shed 8 bases and J 4 bases; nucleotides not matched to a gene: 7. The CDR3 loop reads CASGWTGGFYEQYF. The CDR3 coding sequence is TGTGCCAGCGGATGGACAGGGGGCTTTTACGAGCAGTACTTC.